What follows are 14 T cell receptor beta chains derived from one specimen sequenced in a study of vaccination effects on CD4 cells after COVID-19. For these receptors, no antigen is known. Only in-frame clones appear in the TCRdb table, and some are missing; sequencing was by immunoSEQ multiplex PCR. The data hold tens of thousands of clones, with around 80% observed a single time. Before any sequencing was done, the ViraFEST assay used viral peptide pools to expand antigen-specific CD4+ T cells. Subsequent to about 10 days of culture, CD4+ T cells were isolated. The person acquired a PCR-confirmed SARS-CoV-2 infection between March and December 2020. The specimen was CD4+ T cells from PBMCs cultured with HIV peptides, collected before COVID-19 vaccination. Regarding subset: HIV-1 Nef peptide pool negative control/reference culture. The receptors stem from a human donor who had a prior SARS-CoV-2 infection.

By its share, this clone is medium-sized. The chain combines TRBV30 with TRBJ2-1; a possible D gene is TRBD2 (5 bases). This CDR3 region has 14 residues. From germline, CDR1 is GTSNPN and CDR2 SVGIG (reference sequence). V gave up 7 bases and J gave up 4 bases, with 17 bases separating them. The CDR3 region has the DNA TGTGCCTTAAGCGGTAGTCTAGAGTACAATGAGCAGTTCTTC. It encodes CALSGSLEYNEQFF.

This chain connects TRBV3-1 (or the pseudogene TRBV3-2) to TRBJ1-1; D is unclear. Germline CDR1 and CDR2: LGHDT and YNNKEL (reference sequence). The CDR3 covers 13 residues. V lost 5 bases to trimming and J lost 3 bases, with 10 bases between them. The CDR3 region is CASSSPSYTEAFF. In DNA form, the CDR3 reads TGTGCCAGCAGCAGCCCTAGCTACACTGAAGCTTTCTTT.

This sequence joins TRBV28 and TRBJ1-3; no clear D. Trimming shortened V by 2 bases and J by 1 base, and 6 bases separated the two germline ends. The germline V gene has CDR1 MDHEN and CDR2 SYDVKM. The CDR3 loop spans 14 amino acids. The CDR3 sequence: CASSLPVSGNTIYF. CDR3 sequence (DNA): TGTGCCAGCAGTTTACCTGTTTCTGGAAACACCATATATTTT. Supplemented by reference TRBV28 and TRBJ1-3, the full variable domain reads DVKVTQSSRYLVKRTGEKVFLECVQDMDHENMFWYRQDPGLGLRLIYFSYDVKMKEKGDIPEGYSVSREKKERFSLILESASTNQTSMYLCASSLPVSGNTIYFGEGSWLTVV.

The chain has TRBV27 and TRBJ2-2; 7 positions agree with TRBD2. The germline gives CDR1 MNHEY, CDR2 SMNVEV (reference sequence). The V segment lost 2 bases and the J segment 7 bases; nucleotides outside the gene matches: 10. CDR3 length: 16 residues. CDR3 nucleotide sequence: TGTGCCAGCAGTTTAGGGAGGGTTGGAGTGGTCGGGGAGCTGTTTTTT. Residues: CASSLGRVGVVGELFF.

The chain links TRBV11-3 to TRBJ2-5; 12 nucleotides line up with TRBD2. The CDR3 totals 16 residues. Germline V gene sequence: CDR1 SGHNT, CDR2 YENEEA. Unmatched junction bases numbered 8, after V lost 5 bases and J lost 4 bases. DNA for the CDR3: TGTGCCAGCAGCGAAGCAACGGGACTAGCGGGAGAGACCCAGTACTTC. Amino acid sequence: CASSEATGLAGETQYF.

The chain has TRBV6-6 and TRBJ2-5; 8 positions agree with TRBD2. Trimming cost V 5 bases and J 0 bases; bases outside gene matches: 11. Germline-derived CDR1 and CDR2 are MNHNY and SVGAGI (reference sequence). The CDR3 sequence is 17 residues long. The CDR3, as DNA: TGTGCCAGCAGTCCCCTTGCGGGGGGACTTTACCAAGAGACCCAGTACTTC. Residues: CASSPLAGGLYQETQYF.

This chain joins TRBV7-6 and TRBJ2-2, with 9 bases that match TRBD2. V shed 2 bases and J 6 bases; nucleotides not matched to a gene: 7. Germline assignment: CDR1 SGHVS and CDR2 FNYEAQ. This CDR3 comprises 16 residues. CDR3 bases: TGTGCCAGCAGCTTAAATAGCGGGAGAGGGGCCGGGGAGCTGTTTTTT. As protein: CASSLNSGRGAGELFF. Full variable domain (remainder filled in from reference TRBV7-6 and TRBJ2-2): GAGVSQSPRYKVTKRGQDVALRCDPISGHVSLYWYRQALGQGPEFLTYFNYEAQQDKSGLPNDRFSAERPEGSISTLTIQRTEQRDSAMYRCASSLNSGRGAGELFFGEGSRLTVL.

This chain uses TRBV5-5 with TRBJ2-3; TRBD2 matches at 9 bases. Germline lookup yields CDR1 SGHKS and CDR2 YYEKEE (reference sequence). The CDR3 covers 14 residues. V was pared by 1 base and J by 4 bases, with 1 base of the junction left unmatched. The CDR3 nucleotides read TGTGCCAGCAGCTTGAGGACTAGCGCAGATACGCAGTATTTT. This translates into CASSLRTSADTQYF.

This rearrangement joins TRBV15 to TRBJ1-1, with D unresolved. This CDR3 has 13 residues. The V end was cut by 0 bases, the J end by 3 bases, with 5 bases between. Germline-derived CDR1 and CDR2 are LNHNV and YYDKDF (reference sequence). CDR3 bases: TGTGCCACCAGCAGAGAACAAGACACTGAAGCTTTCTTT. Its translation: CATSREQDTEAFF.

The rearrangement uses TRBV6-1 and TRBJ2-5; D gene ambiguous. V was cut by 2 bases and J by 5 bases, with 15 bases left in between. CDR3 length: 15 amino acids. Per germline, CDR1 MNHNS and CDR2 SASEGT. The CDR3 is CASSEQNWFGETQYF. The CDR3 DNA reads as TGTGCCAGCAGTGAACAGAATTGGTTCGGGGAGACCCAGTACTTC.

This chain uses TRBV5-4 with TRBJ2-6, with D maybe TRBD1 (6 bases). The V gene's germline CDR1 is SGHNT and CDR2 YYREEE (reference sequence). Deletions cut 4 bases from V and 1 base from J, with 9 bases between. The CDR3 extends over 15 amino acids. The CDR3, as DNA: TGTGCCAGCAGCCCCAGGGGTTCTGGGGCCAACGTCCTGACTTTC. Translating it yields CASSPRGSGANVLTF.

The V call is TRBV3-1 (or the pseudogene TRBV3-2), the J call TRBJ2-5; 13 bases map to TRBD2. The CDR3 runs to 17 residues. The V gene end was trimmed by 1 base and the J gene end by 4 bases; junction bases not matched to a gene: 6. Germline loops: CDR1 LGHDT, CDR2 YNNKEL (reference sequence). The CDR3 sequence: CASSQGTSGRTRETQYF. CDR3 in DNA: TGTGCCAGCAGCCAAGGGACTAGCGGGAGAACGAGAGAGACCCAGTACTTC.

The chain links TRBV7-9 to TRBJ2-1; D perhaps matches TRBD2 (6 bases). The CDR3 length is 16 residues. CDR1 SEHNR and CDR2 FQNEAQ come from the germline V gene (reference sequence). The V end was cut by 4 bases, the J end by 7 bases, with 20 bases between. The CDR3 DNA is TGTGCCAGCAGCTCGACCTCCCGGGACTGGAGGAATGAGCAGTTCTTC. Translation: CASSSTSRDWRNEQFF.

The chain's CDR3 is CASSLDGGLQGSNTGELFF. CDR3 coding DNA: TGTGCCAGCAGCTTAGATGGGGGGCTACAGGGATCGAACACCGGGGAGCTGTTTTTT. The gene calls are TRBV11-2 and TRBJ2-2; D is perhaps TRBD1 or TRBD2 (6 bases each). Germline-derived CDR1 and CDR2 are SGHAT and FQNNGV. The CDR3 is 19 amino acids. Trimming removed 0 bases from V and 0 bases from J, with 17 bases in between.